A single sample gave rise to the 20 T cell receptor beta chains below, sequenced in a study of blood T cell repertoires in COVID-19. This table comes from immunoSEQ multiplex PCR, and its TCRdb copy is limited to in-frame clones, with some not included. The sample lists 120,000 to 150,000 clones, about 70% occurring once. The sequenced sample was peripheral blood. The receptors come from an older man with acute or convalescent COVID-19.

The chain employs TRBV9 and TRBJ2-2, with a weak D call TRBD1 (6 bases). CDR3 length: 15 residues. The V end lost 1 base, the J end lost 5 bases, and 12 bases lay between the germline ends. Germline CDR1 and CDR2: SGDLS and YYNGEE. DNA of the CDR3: TGTGCCAGCAGCGTAAGGACAGAACAGACCGGGGAGCTGTTTTTT. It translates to CASSVRTEQTGELFF.

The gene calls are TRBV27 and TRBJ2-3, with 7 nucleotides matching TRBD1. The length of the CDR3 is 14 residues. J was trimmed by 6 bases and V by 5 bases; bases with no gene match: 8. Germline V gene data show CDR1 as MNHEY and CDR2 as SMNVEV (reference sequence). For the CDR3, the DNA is TGTGCCAGCAGTGCCCCCACAGGGGTCGATACGCAGTATTTT. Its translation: CASSAPTGVDTQYF.

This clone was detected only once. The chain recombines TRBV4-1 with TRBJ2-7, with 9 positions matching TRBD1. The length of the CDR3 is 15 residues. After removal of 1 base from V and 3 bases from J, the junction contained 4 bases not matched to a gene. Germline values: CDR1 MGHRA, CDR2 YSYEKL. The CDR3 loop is CASSQAGTGFYEQYF. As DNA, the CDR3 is TGCGCCAGCAGCCAAGCCGGGACAGGGTTCTACGAGCAGTACTTC.

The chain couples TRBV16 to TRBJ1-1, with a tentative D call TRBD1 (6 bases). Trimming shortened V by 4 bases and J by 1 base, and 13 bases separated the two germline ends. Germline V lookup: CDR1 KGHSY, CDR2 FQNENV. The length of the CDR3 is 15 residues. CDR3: CASSREPGENTEAFF. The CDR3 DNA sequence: TGTGCCAGCAGCCGGGAGCCAGGGGAGAACACTGAAGCTTTCTTT.

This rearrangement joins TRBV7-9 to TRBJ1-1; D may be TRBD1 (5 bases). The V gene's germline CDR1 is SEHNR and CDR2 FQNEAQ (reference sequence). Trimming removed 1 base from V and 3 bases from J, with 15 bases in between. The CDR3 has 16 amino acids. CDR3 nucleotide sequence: TGTGCCAGCAGCTTAGATTCCAGGGTGATCCACACTGAAGCTTTCTTT. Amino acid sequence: CASSLDSRVIHTEAFF.

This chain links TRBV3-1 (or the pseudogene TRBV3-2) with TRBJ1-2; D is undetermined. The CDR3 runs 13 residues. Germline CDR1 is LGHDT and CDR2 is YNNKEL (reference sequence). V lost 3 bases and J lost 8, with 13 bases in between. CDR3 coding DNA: TGTGCCAGCAGCCAGCGGGGTTTGGACGGCTACACCTTC. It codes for CASSQRGLDGYTF.

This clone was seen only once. DNA for the CDR3: TGTGCCAGCACCTTAGGGGTTGGGGGCCCGTATGGCTACACCTTC. This gives the protein CASTLGVGGPYGYTF. V usage is TRBV6-6 and J usage is TRBJ1-2; a weak D match, TRBD1 (6 bases). This CDR3 spans 15 amino acids. V lost 7 bases, J lost 5 bases, and 20 bases lay in between. Germline V CDR1 and CDR2: MNHNY, SVGAGI (reference sequence).

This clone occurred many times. CDR3 amino acids: CASRLGQQSYEQYF. Written as DNA, the CDR3 is TGTGCCAGCAGGTTGGGACAGCAATCCTACGAGCAGTACTTC. The J gene is TRBJ2-7, the V gene TRBV7-9, with 7 bases identical to TRBD1. V lost 6 bases, J lost 1 base, and 6 bases stayed unmatched. This CDR3 is 14 amino acids long. CDR1 SEHNR and CDR2 FQNEAQ come from the germline V gene (reference sequence).

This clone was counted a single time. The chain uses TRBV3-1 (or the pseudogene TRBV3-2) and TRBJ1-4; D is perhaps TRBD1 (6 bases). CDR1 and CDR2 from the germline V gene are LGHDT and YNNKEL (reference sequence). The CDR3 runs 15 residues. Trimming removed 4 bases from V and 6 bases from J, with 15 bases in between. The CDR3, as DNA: TGTGCCAGCAGCCCGCAATCAGGGGTGGATGAAAAACTGTTTTTT. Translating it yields CASSPQSGVDEKLFF.

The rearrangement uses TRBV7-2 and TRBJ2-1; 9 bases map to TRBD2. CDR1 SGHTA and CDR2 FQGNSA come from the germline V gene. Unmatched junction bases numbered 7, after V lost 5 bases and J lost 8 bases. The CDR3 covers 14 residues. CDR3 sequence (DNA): TGTGCCAGCAGCGTTAGCGGGGGTGTAGATGAGCAGTTCTTC. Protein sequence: CASSVSGGVDEQFF.

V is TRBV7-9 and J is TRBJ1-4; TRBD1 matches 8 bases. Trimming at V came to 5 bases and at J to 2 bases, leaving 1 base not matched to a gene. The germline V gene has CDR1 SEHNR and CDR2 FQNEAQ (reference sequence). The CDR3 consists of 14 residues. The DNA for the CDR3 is TGTGCCAGCAGCCACAGGGGGACTAATGAAAAACTGTTTTTT. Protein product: CASSHRGTNEKLFF. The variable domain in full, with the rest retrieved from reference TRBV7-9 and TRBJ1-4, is DTGVSQNPRHKITKRGQNVTFRCDPISEHNRLYWYRQTLGQGPEFLTYFQNEAQLEKSRLLSDRFSAERPKGSFSTLEIQRTEQGDSAMYLCASSHRGTNEKLFFGSGTQLSVL.

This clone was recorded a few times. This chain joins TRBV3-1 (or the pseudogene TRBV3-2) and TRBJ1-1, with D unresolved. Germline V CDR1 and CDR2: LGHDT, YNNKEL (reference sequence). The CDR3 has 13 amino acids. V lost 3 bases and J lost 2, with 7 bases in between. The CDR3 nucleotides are TGTGCCAGCAGCCAGGGAGTTAACACTGAAGCTTTCTTT. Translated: CASSQGVNTEAFF.

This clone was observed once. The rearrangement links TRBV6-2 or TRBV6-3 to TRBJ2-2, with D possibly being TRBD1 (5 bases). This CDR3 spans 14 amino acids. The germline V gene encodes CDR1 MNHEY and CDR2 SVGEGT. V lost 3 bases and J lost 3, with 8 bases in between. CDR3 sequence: CASSYPRDTGELFF. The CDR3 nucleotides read TGTGCCAGCAGTTATCCCAGGGACACCGGGGAGCTGTTTTTT.

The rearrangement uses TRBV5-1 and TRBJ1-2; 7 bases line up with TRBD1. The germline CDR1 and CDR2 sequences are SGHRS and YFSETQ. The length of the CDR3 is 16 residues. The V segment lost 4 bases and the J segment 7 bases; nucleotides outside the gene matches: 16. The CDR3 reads CASSPRTGNRPGGYTF. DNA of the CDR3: TGCGCCAGCAGCCCCCGGACAGGAAACCGACCGGGTGGCTACACCTTC.

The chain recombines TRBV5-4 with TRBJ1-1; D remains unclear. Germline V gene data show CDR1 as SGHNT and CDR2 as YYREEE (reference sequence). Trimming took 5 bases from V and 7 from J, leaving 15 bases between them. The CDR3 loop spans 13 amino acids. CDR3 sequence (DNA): TGTGCCAGCAGTTCGATTGGCGCGGGTGAAGCTTTCTTT. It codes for CASSSIGAGEAFF.

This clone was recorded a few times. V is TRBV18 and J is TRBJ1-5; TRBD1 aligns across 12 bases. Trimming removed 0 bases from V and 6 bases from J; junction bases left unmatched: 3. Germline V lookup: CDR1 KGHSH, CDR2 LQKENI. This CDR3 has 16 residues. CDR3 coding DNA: TGTGCCAGCTCACCACCGGGACAGGGGGCGCGTCAGCCCCAGCATTTT. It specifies CASSPPGQGARQPQHF.

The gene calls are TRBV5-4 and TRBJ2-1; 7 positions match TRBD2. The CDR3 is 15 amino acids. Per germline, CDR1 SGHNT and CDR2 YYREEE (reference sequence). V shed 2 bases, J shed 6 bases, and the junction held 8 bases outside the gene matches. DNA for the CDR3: TGTGCCAGCAGCTTAGAAGGACTAGGTTTCAATGAGCAGTTCTTC. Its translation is CASSLEGLGFNEQFF.

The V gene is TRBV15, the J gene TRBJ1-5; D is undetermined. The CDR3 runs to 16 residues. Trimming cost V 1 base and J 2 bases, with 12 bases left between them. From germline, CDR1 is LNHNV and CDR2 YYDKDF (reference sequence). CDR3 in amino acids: CATSRGTYGGNQPQHF. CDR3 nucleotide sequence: TGTGCCACCAGCAGAGGGACTTACGGGGGCAATCAGCCCCAGCATTTT.

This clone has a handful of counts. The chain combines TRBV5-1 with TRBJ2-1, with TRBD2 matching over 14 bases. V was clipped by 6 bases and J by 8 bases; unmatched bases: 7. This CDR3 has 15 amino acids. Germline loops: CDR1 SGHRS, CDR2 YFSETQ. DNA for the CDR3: TGCGCCAGCATGCGAGGGACTAGCGGGGGAGATGAGCAGTTCTTC. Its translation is CASMRGTSGGDEQFF.

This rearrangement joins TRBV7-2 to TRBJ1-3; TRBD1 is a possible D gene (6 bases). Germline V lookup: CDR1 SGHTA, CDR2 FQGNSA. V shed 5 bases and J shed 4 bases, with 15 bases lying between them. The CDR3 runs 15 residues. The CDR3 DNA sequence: TGTGCCAGCAGCCTTGACCGGGACACAGGAAACACCATATATTTT. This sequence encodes CASSLDRDTGNTIYF. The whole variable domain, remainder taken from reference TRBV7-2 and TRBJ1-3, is GAGVSQSPSNKVTEKGKDVELRCDPISGHTALYWYRQSLGQGLEFLIYFQGNSAPDKSGLPSDRFSAERTGGSVSTLTIQRTQQEDSAVYLCASSLDRDTGNTIYFGEGSWLTVV.